The clone carrying this T cell receptor (beta chain) was seen many times. Antigen specificity is unknown. With the read ending 3 residues before the CDR3 end, the germline J gene is used to fill in that end. The entry originates in a study of T cell clonality in common variable immunodeficiency. Study-wide results and caveats: CVID subjects showed higher TCRbeta clonality than healthy controls. Fewer deletions and N-nucleotide insertions were reportedly seen in common variable immunodeficiency TCR beta sequences.

Sequencing was performed with immunoSEQ multiplex PCR; in TCRdb, only in-frame clones are kept and a portion is missing. This sample has tens of thousands of clones, each found more than once. Trimming removed 4 bases from V and 0 bases from J, with 22 bases in between. Germline lookup yields CDR1 LGHNA and CDR2 YNFKEQ. The CDR3 runs to 20 residues. This chain links TRBV4-2 with TRBJ2-6, with a weak D call TRBD1 (5 bases). This clonotype originated in a person aged 18 to 75 in good health. The sequenced sample was peripheral blood mononuclear cells. Partial CDR3 DNA: TGTGCCAGCAGCCCCCCGACTGGGGCAGGTATCCCCTCTGGGGCCAACGTC. It specifies CASSPPTGAGIPSGANV. The CDR3 in full is CASSPPTGAGIPSGANVLTF.